The source of this TCR beta chain is a study of blood T cell repertoires in COVID-19. Profiling relied on immunoSEQ multiplex PCR, and the TCRdb table lists in-frame clones only, not all of them. The sample lists 200,000 or so clones; 84% were seen once. Germline CDR1 and CDR2: GTSNPN and SVGIG (reference sequence). V shed 2 bases and J 1 base; nucleotides not matched to a gene: 8. The CDR3 length is 16 residues. The rearrangement links TRBV30 to TRBJ2-4, with TRBD2 identical over 7 bases. The sample comprised peripheral blood. The TCR comes from a woman older than 75 with COVID-19, enrolled during active disease. The CDR3 region is CAWSRGLAEAKNIQYF. The CDR3 nucleotides are TGTGCCTGGAGTCGTGGGCTAGCGGAGGCCAAAAACATTCAGTACTTC. Based on the CDR3 plus reference TRBV30 and TRBJ2-4, the full variable domain is SQTIHQWPATLVQPVGSPLSLECTVEGTSNPNLYWYRQAAGRGLQLLFYSVGIGQISSEVPQNLSASRPQDRQFILSSKKLLLSDSGFYLCAWSRGLAEAKNIQYFGAGTRLSVL.